Listed here are 19 T cell receptor beta chains from one sample, sequenced in a study of identical twins listed by TCRdb under 2016. The protocol used for the library was 5' RACE. Sequencer: Illumina HiSeq 2000. TCRdb handled the public reads itself, with Q25 trimming in fastp and clone calling in MiXCR, and kept productive beta chains. Every CDR3 protein is listed once, alongside the most common genes and DNA of its rows. The sample includes 690,000 or so distinct CDR3 sequences, with 8.6% observed a single time. In total, the top ten clones hold around 0.98% of the sample. The same sample was also used in a study of yellow fever vaccine responses in identical twins.

What was sequenced was PBMCs. The receptors shown here come from a woman aged 18-30 years in good health.

The table lists this clonotype with a few counts. The chain is built from TRBV7-2 and TRBJ2-7; TRBD1 matches 10 bases. The V gene end was trimmed by 5 bases and the J gene end by 5 bases; junction bases not matched to a gene: 6. This CDR3 has 14 residues. Germline-derived CDR1 and CDR2 are SGHTA and FQGNSA. CDR3 loop: CASSMGQGFDEQYF. CDR3 DNA: TGTGCCAGCAGCATGGGACAGGGGTTTGACGAGCAGTACTTC.

This chain connects TRBV3-1 to TRBJ2-5; no reliable D call. Germline assignment: CDR1 LGHDT and CDR2 YNNKEL (reference sequence). V lost 6 bases to trimming and J lost 2 bases, with 13 bases between them. CDR3 size: 14 residues. The CDR3 reads CASRRILDQETQYF. CDR3 coding DNA: TGTGCCAGCAGAAGAATCCTAGATCAAGAGACCCAGTACTTC.

This clonotype was recorded a few times. V and J are TRBV6-2 or TRBV6-3 and TRBJ2-5; a possible D gene is TRBD2 (6 bases). Germline CDR1 and CDR2: MNHEY and SVGEGT. The CDR3 runs 13 residues. V was pared by 9 bases and J by 5 bases, with 16 bases between. The CDR3 region has the DNA TGTGCCAGAGAAACAGAGGAGGGTGAGACCCAGTACTTC. It yields the protein CARETEEGETQYF.

This clonotype was counted only a few times. The genes are TRBV14 and TRBJ2-7; no clear D. Germline CDR1 and CDR2: SGHDN and FVKESK. The CDR3 runs 15 residues. Trimming cost V 2 bases and J 3 bases, with 14 bases left between them. In nucleotides, the CDR3 is TGTGCCAGCAGCCAAATTGGCAGGCAGAACTACGAGCAGTACTTC. As protein: CASSQIGRQNYEQYF.

This chain connects TRBV24-1 to TRBJ2-6; a weak D match, TRBD1 (6 bases). The CDR3 has 16 residues. Per germline, CDR1 KGHDR and CDR2 SFDVKD. Deletions cut 6 bases from V and 2 bases from J, with 13 bases between. The CDR3 bases are TGTGCCACCAGTACAGGGAAGATGGCTGGGGCCAACGTCCTGACTTTC. Residues: CATSTGKMAGANVLTF.

The chain recombines TRBV7-2 with TRBJ2-5, with 9 bases that match TRBD1. Germline-derived CDR1 and CDR2 are SGHTA and FQGNSA. This CDR3 is built from 13 residues. V shed 6 bases, J shed 5 bases, and the junction held 4 bases outside the gene matches. CDR3 DNA: TGTGCCAGCAGACCGACAGGGGGGGAGACCCAGTACTTC. Its protein product is CASRPTGGETQYF.

This clonotype has ten or more counts. The chain joins TRBV12-3 or TRBV12-4 to TRBJ2-7; the match to TRBD2 covers 7 bases. Trimming cost V 2 bases and J 0 bases; bases outside gene matches: 4. This CDR3 has 15 amino acids. The CDR3 sequence: CASSLRLADSYEQYF. The DNA for the CDR3 is TGTGCCAGCAGTTTAAGGCTAGCGGACTCCTACGAGCAGTACTTC.

This clonotype was picked up many times. The chain is built from TRBV2 and TRBJ2-7; 7 nucleotides agree with TRBD1. V shed 4 bases, J shed 6 bases, and the junction held 6 bases outside the gene matches. This CDR3 comprises 13 residues. The germline gives CDR1 SNHLY, CDR2 FYNNEI. The CDR3 loop reads CASSARDRTEQYF. The CDR3 nucleotides are TGTGCCAGCAGTGCTCGGGACAGAACCGAGCAGTACTTC.

This clonotype was observed a few times. The V and J genes are TRBV7-9 and TRBJ2-7; the D call may be TRBD1 or TRBD2 (6 bases each). The CDR3 runs 15 residues. Germline V CDR1 and CDR2: SEHNR, FQNEAQ (reference sequence). Trimming pared 6 bases from V and 5 bases from J, leaving 20 bases between. The CDR3 coding sequence is TGTGCCAGCAGATCCCAAGAGGGGGGCCTACACGAGCAGTACTTC. This sequence encodes CASRSQEGGLHEQYF.

This clonotype turned up a few times. The V gene is TRBV5-1, the J gene TRBJ2-7, with 8 nucleotides matching TRBD1. V shed 4 bases, J shed 4 bases, and the junction held 10 bases outside the gene matches. The CDR3 totals 15 residues. Germline V gene sequence: CDR1 SGHRS, CDR2 YFSETQ. This chain's CDR3 is CASSPRTGPTYEQYF. The DNA for the CDR3 is TGCGCCAGCAGCCCTCGGACAGGGCCAACTTACGAGCAGTACTTC. Full variable domain (outside the CDR3, taken from reference TRBV5-1 and TRBJ2-7): KAGVTQTPRYLIKTRGQQVTLSCSPISGHRSVSWYQQTPGQGLQFLFEYFSETQRNKGNFPGRFSGRQFSNSRSEMNVSTLELGDSALYLCASSPRTGPTYEQYFGPGTRLTVT.

The chain has TRBV10-2 and TRBJ2-1, with 7 bases lining up with TRBD2. The germline V gene encodes CDR1 WSHSY and CDR2 SAAADI. The CDR3 runs to 14 residues. V dropped 4 bases and J dropped 5; count of bases not matched to a gene: 5. CDR3 residues: CASSGWLADNEQFF. The CDR3 DNA sequence: TGCGCCAGCAGTGGGTGGCTAGCGGACAATGAGCAGTTCTTC.

Only a few counts were recorded for this clonotype. This chain links TRBV12-3 or TRBV12-4 with TRBJ2-1; D is possibly TRBD1 or TRBD2 (5 bases each). V lost 2 bases and J lost 9, with 20 bases in between. The CDR3 runs to 16 residues. CDR3 bases: TGTGCCAGCAGTTTAAGGGGCGGGTTACCGTGGGGTGAGCAGTTCTTC. This sequence encodes CASSLRGGLPWGEQFF.

There are many counts of this clonotype. The chain recombines TRBV4-2 with TRBJ1-1, with 8 bases identical to TRBD1. Germline assignment: CDR1 LGHNA and CDR2 YNFKEQ. CDR3 length: 15 residues. After removal of 1 base from V and 6 bases from J, the junction contained 7 bases not matched to a gene. As DNA, the CDR3 is TGTGCCAGCAGCCAAGCCGGACAGGGCGATCCTGAAGCTTTCTTT. Residues: CASSQAGQGDPEAFF.

This clonotype was counted a few times. The chain uses TRBV7-8 and TRBJ2-1; possibly TRBD1 for D (5 bases). There are 15 residues in the CDR3. V was pared by 0 bases and J by 3 bases, with 9 bases between. The germline CDR1 and CDR2 sequences are SGHVS and FQNEAQ. Written as DNA, the CDR3 is TGTGCCAGCAGCTTAGCGGACAATCTCTACAATGAGCAGTTCTTC. Encoded protein: CASSLADNLYNEQFF.

There are many counts of this clonotype. The chain employs TRBV15 and TRBJ1-1; D is possibly TRBD1 (5 bases). Trimming left V 8 bases short and J 4 bases short, with 11 bases between. Per the germline V gene, CDR1 is LNHNV and CDR2 is YYDKDF (reference sequence). This CDR3 is 12 amino acids long. CDR3: CATQGTLTEAFF. Here the CDR3 DNA reads TGTGCCACCCAGGGAACTCTCACTGAAGCTTTCTTT.

The rearrangement links TRBV7-8 to TRBJ2-7; 8 bases are a match to TRBD2. CDR1 is SGHVS and CDR2 is FQNEAQ in the germline V gene. J lost 5 bases, V lost 5 bases, and 8 bases had no gene match. There are 14 residues in the CDR3. Here the CDR3 reads CASSTGLAGHEQYF. CDR3 coding DNA: TGTGCCAGCAGCACCGGACTAGCAGGGCACGAGCAGTACTTC.

This clonotype occurred many times. This chain joins TRBV6-1 and TRBJ2-7; 8 bases are a match to TRBD2. After removal of 8 bases from V and 7 bases from J, the junction contained 13 bases not matched to a gene. This CDR3 is built from 14 residues. Germline V lookup: CDR1 MNHNS, CDR2 SASEGT. CDR3: CASRGRTTGGEQYF. The CDR3 DNA reads TGTGCCAGCCGCGGGAGGACAACCGGAGGGGAGCAGTACTTC.

This clonotype was recorded many times. The rearrangement joins TRBV29-1 to TRBJ2-7; 9 nucleotides line up with TRBD1. With 8 bases clipped from V and 3 bases from J, the junction kept 20 bases outside the gene matches. The CDR3 is 17 amino acids. Germline loops: CDR1 SQVTM, CDR2 ANQGSEA. In DNA form, the CDR3 reads TGCAGCCGCGTCCCGGGCCCAGAGGGACAGGGTGGCTACGAGCAGTACTTC. Translation: CSRVPGPEGQGGYEQYF.

The chain joins TRBV25-1 to TRBJ2-7, with D perhaps TRBD2 (5 bases). CDR1 MGHDK and CDR2 SYGVNS come from the germline V gene. V was shortened by 4 bases and J by 4 bases, with 14 bases between the two germline ends. The CDR3 loop spans 14 amino acids. The CDR3 DNA sequence: TGTGCCAGCAGTGGATCCGGGAATACTTACGAGCAGTACTTC. Amino acids: CASSGSGNTYEQYF.